The rows below give T cell receptor beta chains drawn from one sample of a study of T cell repertoires in cytomegalovirus infection. TCRdb recomputed calls from the reads with MiXCR, one row per CDR3 protein. The sample includes under 200,000 distinct CDR3 sequences, roughly 9.8% seen only once; the top ten take about 4.2%. The sample was PBMCs. The receptors were sampled from a human donor in good health (CMV status not recorded). Some clones in this sample may be carry-over from other donors' samples. Each CDR3 is given with its conserved first and last residue. D genes are given only for firm matches. Where a row states a size, it is once, few, many or the class of an expanded clone; other rows omit it.

j_call | clone_size | d_call | v_call | cdr3_nt | cdr3_aa
TRBJ2-3 | many | TRBD2 | TRBV7-2 | TGTGCCAGCAGCTTAACCGGGGGGGTGGGCACAGATACGCAGTATTTT | CASSLTGGVGTDTQYF
TRBJ2-1 | many | . | TRBV7-3 | TGTGCCAGCAGCTTATACGGGAGACCCTACAATGAGCAGTTCTTC | CASSLYGRPYNEQFF
TRBJ1-2 | many | . | TRBV19 | TGTGCCAGTCACTCCGCCCGACAGTCTAACTATGGCTACACCTTC | CASHSARQSNYGYTF
TRBJ1-2 | many | TRBD1 | TRBV7-2 | TGTGCCAGCAGACAGGACAGGGGGCAAAGCTATGGCTACACCTTC | CASRQDRGQSYGYTF
TRBJ1-6 | few | . | TRBV28 | TGTGCCAGCAGGGTGATACAGGGTTCCTATAATTCACCCCTCCACTTT | CASRVIQGSYNSPLHF
TRBJ2-3 | . | . | TRBV7-3 | TGTGCCAGCAGGAAAGATAGCACAGATACGCAGTATTTT | CASRKDSTDTQYF
TRBJ2-5 | many | TRBD2 | TRBV12-3/TRBV12-4 | TGTGCCAGCAGTTTTTTTATAGGTAGCGGGAGTTCCCAGGAGACCCAGTACTTC | CASSFFIGSGSSQETQYF
TRBJ1-5 | . | . | TRBV4-1 | TGCGCCAGCAGCCAAGAACCTTATAGCAATCAGCCCCAGCATTTT | CASSQEPYSNQPQHF
TRBJ1-1 | many | . | TRBV7-2 | TGTGCCAGCAGCCGCGATCACACTGAAGCTTTCTTT | CASSRDHTEAFF
TRBJ2-3 | many | TRBD1 | TRBV7-2 | TGTGCCAGCAGCCCGAGAGGACAGGGTGAAATAGATACGCAGTATTTT | CASSPRGQGEIDTQYF
TRBJ2-7 | many | . | TRBV7-8 | TGTGCCAGCAGGCCAGTCCAGGGTCTAGGGGACGAGCAGTACTTC | CASRPVQGLGDEQYF
TRBJ1-1 | . | . | TRBV6-2/TRBV6-3 | TGTGCCAGCAGTTACCTCGGCTTGAACACTGAAGCTTTCTTT | CASSYLGLNTEAFF
TRBJ1-2 | many | . | TRBV27 | TGTGCCAGCAGTCCCTTTGGGGAAAACGCGATCTATGGCTACACCTTC | CASSPFGENAIYGYTF
TRBJ1-1 | many | . | TRBV5-6 | TGTGCCAGCAGCTTAAGGACGGTCCCCACTGAAGCTTTCTTT | CASSLRTVPTEAFF
TRBJ1-4 | many | TRBD1 | TRBV5-6 | TGTGCCAGCAGCTTAAGGACAGGGGGCGAAGAAAAACTGTTTTTT | CASSLRTGGEEKLFF
TRBJ2-7 | few | TRBD2 | TRBV7-2 | TGTGCCAGCAGCCATCGGACTAGCGGGAGGGAGCAGTACTTC | CASSHRTSGREQYF
TRBJ2-7 | many | TRBD1 | TRBV11-2 | TGTGCCAGCAGGGAACCGGGACAGGGGTTTGGGTACTTC | CASREPGQGFGYF
TRBJ2-7 | few | . | TRBV25-1 | TGTGCCAGCAGTGAACCCGGGATTAGGAACTCCTACGAGCAGTACTTC | CASSEPGIRNSYEQYF
TRBJ1-2 | many | . | TRBV27 | TGTGCCAGCAGTCTACAGGGAAACTCCTATGGCTACACCTTC | CASSLQGNSYGYTF
TRBJ1-5 | . | . | TRBV19 | TGTGCCAGTAAAGAGGGGGGGAAGGGCAATCAGCCCCAGCATTTT | CASKEGGKGNQPQHF
TRBJ1-2 | many | TRBD1 | TRBV12-3/TRBV12-4 | TGTGCCAGCAGCCGGGACAGGGTGTATGGCTACACCTTC | CASSRDRVYGYTF
TRBJ1-4 | few | . | TRBV15 | TGTGCCACCAGCAGAGCTCGGGTTATGGGTGAAAAACTGTTTTTT | CATSRARVMGEKLFF
TRBJ1-1 | many | . | TRBV19 | TGTGCCAGTAGTGTCCTTATGCGATACCGGAACACTGAAGCTTTCTTT | CASSVLMRYRNTEAFF
TRBJ1-2 | few | . | TRBV2 | TGTGCCAGCAGGGCAGGGGAACGAGGCTACACCTTC | CASRAGERGYTF
TRBJ1-1 | many | TRBD1 | TRBV7-9 | TGTGCCAGCAGCCCCCGGGACAGGGGGCTAGGACACACTGAAGCTTTCTTT | CASSPRDRGLGHTEAFF
TRBJ2-5 | many | . | TRBV9 | TGTGCCAGCAGCGTCGCAACCGGCGTAAAAAACCAAGAGACCCAGTACTTC | CASSVATGVKNQETQYF
TRBJ2-3 | many | TRBD2 | TRBV12-3/TRBV12-4 | TGTGCCAGCAGTTTTGTGGGACTAGCGGACCAAATTCCGTATTTT | CASSFVGLADQIPYF
TRBJ1-5 | . | TRBD1 | TRBV7-2 | TGTGCCAGCAGCTCCCCAGGGGGCCGTTATCAGCCCCAGCATTTT | CASSSPGGRYQPQHF
TRBJ2-7 | many | . | TRBV7-2 | TGTGCCAGCAGCCGCCAGGGTGGGGGCGTATACGAGCAGTACTTC | CASSRQGGGVYEQYF
TRBJ1-2 | many | TRBD1 | TRBV15 | TGTGCCACCAGCATGGGACAGCCTAACTATGGCTACACCTTC | CATSMGQPNYGYTF
TRBJ2-7 | many | TRBD2 | TRBV12-3/TRBV12-4 | TGTGCCAGCAGGCTAGCGGGGTCGGCCGAGCAGTACTTC | CASRLAGSAEQYF
TRBJ1-1 | many | . | TRBV5-5 | TGTGCCAGCAGCTTGTCCCAACTCCTAGGTAACACTGAAGCTTTCTTT | CASSLSQLLGNTEAFF
TRBJ2-6 | few | . | TRBV20-1 | TGCAGTGCTAGTAGCGAGGGTCCAACCATATCTGGGGCCAACGTCCTGACTTTC | CSASSEGPTISGANVLTF
TRBJ2-7 | . | . | TRBV20-1 | TGCAGTGCTAGCGCTAGCAGCTCCTACGAGCAGTACTTC | CSASASSSYEQYF
TRBJ2-2 | few | . | TRBV29-1 | TGCAGCGTGGGGGAGGGGGCGCGCACCGGGGAGCTGTTTTTT | CSVGEGARTGELFF
TRBJ2-7 | . | TRBD2 | TRBV6-6 | TGTGCCAGCAGTGAGCGGGACTCCTACGAGAAGTACTTC | CASSERDSYEKYF
TRBJ1-1 | . | . | TRBV10-3 | TGTGCCATCAGTGAGCCCCATACTGAAGCTTTCTTT | CAISEPHTEAFF
TRBJ1-1 | medium-sized | . | TRBV7-2 | TGTGCCAGCAGGGGAGCCAGGAACACTGAAGCTTTCTTT | CASRGARNTEAFF
TRBJ2-2 | many | TRBD1 | TRBV7-2 | TGTGCCAGCAGGCGAATCGGGACAGAGAACACCGGGGAGCTGTTTTTT | CASRRIGTENTGELFF